This T cell receptor beta chain was retrieved from a study of T cell clusters in autoimmune cytopenias. Findings and caveats of the study: The T cell clusters came from computational analysis alone and lack functional validation. Clustering suggested that physiological T cell clusters were missing in primary autoimmune cytopenia patients. TRB repertoire shifts in secondary cytopenia and chronic lymphocytic leukemia mostly reflected lymphoma, not autoimmunity. The cluster-lack signature was not seen for secondary cytopenia versus chronic lymphocytic leukemia.

Some 38,000 genome equivalents of blood DNA were amplified for TRB. One tube held mixed TRB-A and TRB-B primer pools for touch-down PCR. With the multiplex PCR reads reprocessed, TCRdb shows one record per CDR3 protein and no DNA. The sample totals about 8,800 distinct CDR3 sequences. This clonotype is medium-sized by frequency. Its matching antigen is unknown. Input material: peripheral blood. The source of this sequence is a human donor with an autoimmune cytopenia or autoimmune hepatitis (not recorded which).

The CDR3 region is CASSLDRGGRYTF. The chain carries TRBV6-5 and TRBJ1-2. This CDR3 region has 13 residues. Germline V gives CDR1 MNHEY, CDR2 SVGAGI.